The 17 T cell receptor beta chains below all came from one sample that was sequenced in a study of identical twins. TCRdb redid the calling of the 5' RACE reads with MiXCR, one entry per CDR3 protein. The sample consists of 450,000 or so distinct CDR3 sequences, less than 25% of them appearing once. These same records also appear under a second study, on T cells expressing NK-cell markers.

The material sequenced was CD4+ T cells sorted from blood. These receptor sequences come from a woman aged 18 to 35 in good health.

This clonotype has at least ten counts. V and J are TRBV3-1 and TRBJ1-1; D is perhaps TRBD1 (5 bases). Germline assignment: CDR1 LGHDT and CDR2 YNNKEL (reference sequence). This CDR3 contains 15 residues. Trimming stripped 4 bases from V and 5 bases from J, with 17 bases between. The CDR3, as DNA: TGTGCCAGCAGCCCCCCGGTACCGGGGCGAACTGAAGCTTTCTTT. Translated, it gives CASSPPVPGRTEAFF.

This sequence joins TRBV20-1 and TRBJ2-5, with D perhaps TRBD1 or TRBD2 (5 bases each). The CDR3 is 12 residues long. V lost 4 bases, J lost 5 bases, and 11 bases lay in between. CDR1 is DFQATT, CDR2 SNEGSKA, per germline (reference sequence). CDR3: CSAIGDGETQYF. The CDR3 DNA reads TGCAGTGCTATCGGGGACGGGGAGACCCAGTACTTC.

The rearrangement uses TRBV7-2 and TRBJ2-2; D might be TRBD1 (5 bases). V lost 4 bases, J lost 6 bases, and 12 bases lay in between. In germline, CDR1 is SGHTA, CDR2 FQGNSA. The CDR3 loop spans 14 amino acids. CDR3 nucleotides: TGTGCCAGCAGCTCCAACAGGATCCCCGGGGAGCTGTTTTTT. It yields the protein CASSSNRIPGELFF.

This clonotype was observed a handful of times. The gene calls are TRBV20-1 and TRBJ1-2; possible D gene TRBD1, 6 bases. Germline V gene data show CDR1 as DFQATT and CDR2 as SNEGSKA (reference sequence). Deletions cut 1 base from V and 6 bases from J, with 9 bases between. The CDR3 extends over 12 amino acids. In DNA form, the CDR3 reads TGCAGTGCTAGAGGTGCAGGGGATGGCTACACCTTC. This codes for CSARGAGDGYTF.

The chain employs TRBV4-3 and TRBJ2-7, with TRBD1 matching over 9 bases. The CDR3 totals 14 residues. Trimming took 4 bases from V and 7 from J; bases not matched to a gene: 8. CDR1 LGHNA and CDR2 YSLEER come from the germline V gene. CDR3 in DNA: TGCGCCAGCAGCCCGACAGGGGGGCATCGGGAGCAGTACTTC. As protein: CASSPTGGHREQYF.

The chain uses TRBV24-1 and TRBJ2-1, with D possibly being TRBD1 or TRBD2 (5 bases each). The ends were cut back, 9 bases at V and 14 bases at J, with 16 bases in the middle. Germline assignment: CDR1 KGHDR and CDR2 SFDVKD. There are 11 residues in the CDR3. For the CDR3, the DNA is TGTGCCACCGGCTGTCCGTTGGGGGAGTTCTTC. It specifies CATGCPLGEFF.

The chain is built from TRBV3-1 and TRBJ1-2; D is uncertain. Germline CDR1 reads LGHDT; CDR2 reads YNNKEL (reference sequence). The V gene lost 0 bases and the J gene lost 8 bases, with 10 bases spanning the gap. This CDR3 is 13 amino acids long. The CDR3 loop is CASSQERTWGYTF. The CDR3 DNA reads TGTGCCAGCAGCCAAGAGAGGACTTGGGGCTACACCTTC.

This clonotype was recorded a few times. The J gene is TRBJ2-1, the V gene TRBV12-3 or TRBV12-4, with D unclear. The CDR3 spans 12 residues. Trimming left V 2 bases short and J 7 bases short, with 6 bases between. The chain's CDR3 is CASSLHANEQFF. As DNA, the CDR3 is TGTGCCAGCAGTTTACACGCAAATGAGCAGTTCTTC.

This clonotype was observed a handful of times. The gene calls are TRBV20-1 and TRBJ2-5; TRBD2 matches 14 bases. The V segment lost 3 bases and the J segment 2 bases; nucleotides outside the gene matches: 5. CDR1 is DFQATT and CDR2 is SNEGSKA in the germline V gene (reference sequence). This CDR3 is built from 16 residues. CDR3 coding DNA: TGCAGTGCTAGGGGACTAGCGGGGGTGCTACAAGAGACCCAGTACTTC. It codes for CSARGLAGVLQETQYF.

The V call is TRBV20-1, the J call TRBJ2-5; 15 nucleotides agree with TRBD2. Germline V CDR1 and CDR2: DFQATT, SNEGSKA (reference sequence). The V segment lost 1 base and the J segment 5 bases; nucleotides outside the gene matches: 5. The CDR3 has 16 amino acids. CDR3 in amino acids: CSARGTSGRASETQYF. Written as DNA, the CDR3 is TGCAGTGCTAGAGGGACTAGCGGGAGGGCCAGTGAGACCCAGTACTTC.

This chain links TRBV6-1 with TRBJ2-3; 10 positions match TRBD2. Germline CDR1 is MNHNS and CDR2 is SASEGT. The CDR3 length is 18 residues. The J segment lost 0 bases and the V segment lost 6 bases, leaving 12 bases of the junction unmatched. CDR3 loop: CASSRHFLAGVSTDTQYF. The DNA for the CDR3 is TGTGCCAGCAGCCGACACTTTCTAGCGGGGGTTAGCACAGATACGCAGTATTTT.

The gene calls are TRBV3-1 and TRBJ2-1, with a tentative D call TRBD2 (7 bases). CDR3 size: 14 residues. The V gene lost 1 base and the J gene lost 10 bases, with 14 bases spanning the gap. Per germline, CDR1 LGHDT and CDR2 YNNKEL (reference sequence). In nucleotides, the CDR3 is TGTGCCAGCAGCCAAGGGGGGGGCTCGGGGGAGCAGTTCTTC. It encodes CASSQGGGSGEQFF.

This clonotype was counted only a few times. The J gene is TRBJ2-7, the V gene TRBV7-8; D unclear. The germline V gene encodes CDR1 SGHVS and CDR2 FQNEAQ. The CDR3 has 13 residues. Trimming left V 5 bases short and J 3 bases short, with 11 bases between. The CDR3 spells CASSQTTRYEQYF. CDR3 bases: TGTGCCAGCAGCCAAACGACTCGCTACGAGCAGTACTTC.

Only a few counts were recorded for this clonotype. V is TRBV12-3 or TRBV12-4 and J is TRBJ2-3, with unresolved D. The V end lost 6 bases, the J end lost 7 bases, and 11 bases lay between the germline ends. CDR3 length: 12 amino acids. CDR3 residues: CASSLRLNTQYF. In DNA form, the CDR3 reads TGTGCCAGCAGCTTACGACTTAATACGCAGTATTTT.

The J gene is TRBJ2-5, the V gene TRBV6-6; perhaps TRBD2 as D (5 bases). The V and J ends lost 8 bases and 1 base respectively, with 8 bases between them. CDR1 is MNHNY and CDR2 is SVGAGI in the germline V gene (reference sequence). The CDR3 covers 12 residues. CDR3 sequence (DNA): TGTGCCAGCGGGAGTAGCCAAGAGACCCAGTACTTC. It is translated as CASGSSQETQYF.

The rearrangement links TRBV30 to TRBJ2-5, with TRBD1 matching over 11 bases. The V gene end was trimmed by 5 bases and the J gene end by 5 bases; junction bases not matched to a gene: 10. The CDR3 has 15 amino acids. Germline V gene data show CDR1 as GTSNPN and CDR2 as SVGIG (reference sequence). The CDR3 protein is CAWGRTGGTRETQYF. CDR3 sequence (DNA): TGTGCCTGGGGAAGGACAGGGGGCACGAGGGAGACCCAGTACTTC.

The rearrangement joins TRBV20-1 to TRBJ2-5; 7 bases align to TRBD1. With V trimmed by 2 bases and J by 4 bases, 4 bases remained unmatched. This CDR3 region has 13 residues. CDR1 is DFQATT and CDR2 is SNEGSKA in the germline V gene (reference sequence). Written as DNA, the CDR3 is TGCAGTGCTAGACTGACAGGGCCAGAGACCCAGTACTTC. Amino acid sequence: CSARLTGPETQYF.